A selection of T cell receptor beta chains follows, all from one sample in a study of blood T cell repertoires in COVID-19. Generated by immunoSEQ multiplex PCR, the TCRdb table keeps only in-frame clones and is missing some. The data show approximately 230,000 clones, approximately 84% seen once. The material sequenced was PBMCs or T cells enriched from blood (not recorded which). Receptors were obtained from a man aged 40-50 years who had recovered from COVID-19. Each CDR3 is given with its conserved first and last residue. Each record gives: CDR3 DNA, CDR3 protein, V gene, J gene, D gene, clone size. A D gene is named only where the DNA matches it firmly. A clone size is listed for some rows: how often the clone was seen (once, few, many), or a class if it is expanded.

TGTGCCAGCTCAATGGCGGTGAACACTGAAGCTTTCTTT	CASSMAVNTEAFF	TRBV18	TRBJ1-1	NA	NA
TGTGCCAGCAGCTCGGTAATGAACACTGAAGCTTTCTTT	CASSSVMNTEAFF	TRBV7-9	TRBJ1-1	NA	NA
TGTGCCAGCAGCCCCGACAGGGGCGGTGGAAACACCATATATTTT	CASSPDRGGGNTIYF	TRBV6-5	TRBJ1-3	TRBD1	once
TGTGCCAGCAGTGAAGGGTGGGGCCGCTACGAGCAGTACTTC	CASSEGWGRYEQYF	TRBV6-1	TRBJ2-7	NA	once
TGTGCCAGCAGCCCCTCGGCGGGGGGGTACAATGAGCAGTTCTTC	CASSPSAGGYNEQFF	TRBV7-6	TRBJ2-1	TRBD2	NA
TGTGCCAGCAGCTTGGGGACAGGGGAGACCCAGTACTTC	CASSLGTGETQYF	TRBV7-9	TRBJ2-5	TRBD1	NA
TGTGCCAGCAGCTTCGACAGGGCGACAACTAATGAAAAACTGTTTTTT	CASSFDRATTNEKLFF	TRBV7-2	TRBJ1-4	TRBD1	few
TGTGCCAGCAGCTTGGTTGAACAGGGGTATCTCATGAACACTGAAGCTTTCTTT	CASSLVEQGYLMNTEAFF	TRBV5-8	TRBJ1-1	TRBD1	NA
TGTGCCAGCAGCTTAGGGCCGGGAACCGAAGCTTTCTTT	CASSLGPGTEAFF	TRBV11-3	TRBJ1-1	NA	NA
TGTGCCAGTAGTATAAACAGGGGGTATGGCAATCAGCCCCAGCATTTT	CASSINRGYGNQPQHF	TRBV19	TRBJ1-5	TRBD1	NA
TGCAGCGGGGGACAGGCCCAAGAGACCCAGTACTTC	CSGGQAQETQYF	TRBV29-1	TRBJ2-5	TRBD1	NA
TGTGCCAGCAGTGCGACTAGCGCCGGAGGCAATGAGCAGTTCTTC	CASSATSAGGNEQFF	TRBV2	TRBJ2-1	TRBD2	NA
TGTGCCAGCAGCTTTACTTACGACAACCCTTTCTTT	CASSFTYDNPFF	TRBV7-9	TRBJ1-1	NA	NA
TGTGCCAGCAGTGGTGGGACAGGGGGTAACTACAATGAGCAGTTCTTC	CASSGGTGGNYNEQFF	TRBV25-1	TRBJ2-1	TRBD1	once
TGTGCCAGCAGCCCCTCCCCTCAACTAGCGGGGGGGCATGATGAGCAGTTCTTC	CASSPSPQLAGGHDEQFF	TRBV7-2	TRBJ2-1	TRBD2	NA
TGTGCCAGCTCTAATAGTGGACAGCTTAATTCACCCCTCCACTTT	CASSNSGQLNSPLHF	TRBV27	TRBJ1-6	NA	NA
TGCAGCGTTGATGGGGGCAGCTCTGGGGCCAACGTCCTGACTTTC	CSVDGGSSGANVLTF	TRBV29-1	TRBJ2-6	NA	NA
TGCAGTGCTAGTCCAGTACAAGATACGCAGTATTTT	CSASPVQDTQYF	TRBV20-1	TRBJ2-3	NA	few
TGTGCCAGCAGCGTAGGGAGAGGCGGGAGCGCCTACAATGAGCAGTTCTTC	CASSVGRGGSAYNEQFF	TRBV9	TRBJ2-1	TRBD2	NA
TGTGCCAGCAGCTTATTGGAGGCTTCACCCCTCCACTTT	CASSLLEASPLHF	TRBV7-9	TRBJ1-6	NA	NA
TGTGCCAGCAGCCAAGTAGGAGAAGGTGGCACCGGGGAGCTGTTTTTT	CASSQVGEGGTGELFF	TRBV3-1/TRBV3-2	TRBJ2-2	NA	NA
TGTGCCAGCAGTGAGGCAATCGTCGGCACCGGGGAGCTGTTTTTT	CASSEAIVGTGELFF	TRBV27	TRBJ2-2	NA	NA
TGTGCCAGCAGCGTAGCACAAGCGGGGAAGCACGAGCAGTACTTC	CASSVAQAGKHEQYF	TRBV9	TRBJ2-7	TRBD2	NA
TGTGCCAGCAGCTTAGGCAGGGTAGGCTATGGCTACACCTTC	CASSLGRVGYGYTF	TRBV7-2	TRBJ1-2	NA	NA
TGTGCCAGCAGCCAACATAGGACTCGGAGCACAGATACGCAGTATTTT	CASSQHRTRSTDTQYF	TRBV7-8	TRBJ2-3	NA	NA
TGTGCCAGCAGCTGGGGCTGGGGAGGGGAGCTGTTTTTT	CASSWGWGGELFF	TRBV7-3	TRBJ2-2	NA	once
TGTGCCAGTAGTGGGAATAGCGGGAGCTTCACAGATACGCAGTATTTT	CASSGNSGSFTDTQYF	TRBV19	TRBJ2-3	TRBD2	NA
TGTGCCAGCAGTTTACAGGGGCTGAACACTGAAGCTTTCTTT	CASSLQGLNTEAFF	TRBV6-5	TRBJ1-1	TRBD1	NA
TGTGCCAGCAGTTTTTCAGGGTTCGATTCACCCCTCCACTTT	CASSFSGFDSPLHF	TRBV28	TRBJ1-6	NA	NA
TGTGCCAGCAGCTTAAGCCTAGAAGGCGACGAGCAGTACTTC	CASSLSLEGDEQYF	TRBV7-9	TRBJ2-7	NA	NA
TGTGCCACCAGCAGAGATCGGGAGGTTTCCTACGAGCAGTACTTC	CATSRDREVSYEQYF	TRBV15	TRBJ2-7	TRBD2	NA
TGTGCCAGCTCACCCCCGCCAGGACAATCTAAAGGGGATGAGCAGTTCTTC	CASSPPPGQSKGDEQFF	TRBV18	TRBJ2-1	NA	NA
TGTGCCAGCAGCCAGAACAGCGGGAGAAACGAGCAGTTCTTC	CASSQNSGRNEQFF	TRBV14	TRBJ2-1	TRBD2	NA
TGTGCCAGCAATCTACCTTGGAGACAGTCCAATGAGCAGTTCTTC	CASNLPWRQSNEQFF	TRBV28	TRBJ2-1	NA	NA
TGTGCCAGCAGTTCCGACCAGACAGGGGGCACCGGGGAGCTGTTTTTT	CASSSDQTGGTGELFF	TRBV28	TRBJ2-2	TRBD1	NA